The sequence of this TCR beta chain was determined in a study of blood T cell repertoires in COVID-19. Whole-study context: T cells, B-cell-depleted T cells, or PBMCs provided the cDNA or gDNA that served as material.

The CDR3 runs to 12 residues. V dropped 11 bases and J dropped 5; count of bases not matched to a gene: 7. Germline loops: CDR1 LNHDA, CDR2 SQIVND (reference sequence). The method was immunoSEQ multiplex PCR; TCRdb's version includes in-frame clones alone and lacks a portion of them. The table has under 75,000 clones, around 86% seen once; the top ten hold about 11%. The source is a woman between 18 and 30 years old with acute or convalescent COVID-19. This chain links TRBV19 with TRBJ1-1, with TRBD1 identical over 8 bases. Sequencing used peripheral blood. CDR3 DNA sequence: TGTGCCTCCCGACAGGGGTTGACTGAAGCTTTCTTT. This translates into CASRQGLTEAFF.